This T cell receptor (beta chain) was observed in a study of T cell repertoires in cytomegalovirus infection. Study as a whole: Signatures in public TCR beta sequences pointed to both CMV infection and matching HLA type.

Overall study results and limits: Summed frequency of public TCR beta families distinguished CMV carriers with the relevant HLA.

MiXCR, applied by TCRdb to the reads, yields one record per CDR3 protein. The repertoire consists of about 770,000 distinct CDR3 sequences, with roughly 28% occurring once and the leading ten covering about an eighth. This clonotype was recorded once. Its specificity is unknown. With 4 bases clipped from V and 2 bases from J, the junction kept 10 bases outside the gene matches. CDR1 is MDHEN, CDR2 SYDVKM, per germline. The CDR3 runs to 16 residues. The input for sequencing was cultured CD8+ T cells from PBMCs, taken from culture after CMV antigen stimulation. This chain links TRBV28 with TRBJ2-5; 7 positions agree with TRBD2. This TCR derives from a human donor in good health (CMV status not recorded). Some clones in this sample may be carry-over from other donors' samples. CDR3 bases: TGTGCCAGCAGTTCCCTGGGAGGGGCGGGGCAAGAGACCCAGTACTTC. This encodes CASSSLGGAGQETQYF. Looking up the rest from reference TRBV28 and TRBJ2-5 gives the full variable domain: DVKVTQSSRYLVKRTGEKVFLECVQDMDHENMFWYRQDPGLGLRLIYFSYDVKMKEKGDIPEGYSVSREKKERFSLILESASTNQTSMYLCASSSLGGAGQETQYFGPGTRLLVL.